The 3 T cell receptor beta chains listed next were all sequenced from one sample in a study of blood T cell repertoires in COVID-19. Sequencing was performed with immunoSEQ multiplex PCR; in TCRdb, only in-frame clones are kept and a portion is missing. The sample lists some 340,000 clones, 85% to 95% seen once, with around 3.9% in the top ten. The source material was PBMCs or T cells enriched from blood (not recorded which). These receptors were taken from a woman in her thirties who had been exposed to COVID-19.

The chain uses TRBV5-1 and TRBJ2-7; D perhaps matches TRBD1 (5 bases). Trimming took 7 bases from V and 2 from J, leaving 10 bases between them. CDR1 is SGHRS and CDR2 is YFSETQ in the germline V gene. The CDR3 extends over 12 amino acids. As DNA, the CDR3 is TGCGCCAGCGGTTGGGGCCCCTACGAGCAGTACTTC. Translation: CASGWGPYEQYF. The full variable domain, with the rest looked up from reference TRBV5-1 and TRBJ2-7, is KAGVTQTPRYLIKTRGQQVTLSCSPISGHRSVSWYQQTPGQGLQFLFEYFSETQRNKGNFPGRFSGRQFSNSRSEMNVSTLELGDSALYLCASGWGPYEQYFGPGTRLTVT.

The genes are TRBV12-3 or TRBV12-4 and TRBJ1-1; a possible D gene is TRBD1 (5 bases). Trimming left V 2 bases short and J 6 bases short, with 10 bases between. The CDR3 is made up of 13 amino acids. This CDR3 reads CASSLMGLSEAFF. Here the CDR3 DNA reads TGTGCCAGCAGTTTAATGGGGCTCTCTGAAGCTTTCTTT.

The rearrangement uses TRBV5-5 and TRBJ2-2, with D possibly TRBD1 on 6 matching bases. This CDR3 has 14 residues. Trimming pared 3 bases from V and 5 bases from J, leaving 11 bases between. From germline, CDR1 is SGHKS and CDR2 YYEKEE (reference sequence). CDR3 nucleotide sequence: TGTGCCAGCAGCTCATTCACAGGGACCGGGGAGCTGTTTTTT. Protein product: CASSSFTGTGELFF.